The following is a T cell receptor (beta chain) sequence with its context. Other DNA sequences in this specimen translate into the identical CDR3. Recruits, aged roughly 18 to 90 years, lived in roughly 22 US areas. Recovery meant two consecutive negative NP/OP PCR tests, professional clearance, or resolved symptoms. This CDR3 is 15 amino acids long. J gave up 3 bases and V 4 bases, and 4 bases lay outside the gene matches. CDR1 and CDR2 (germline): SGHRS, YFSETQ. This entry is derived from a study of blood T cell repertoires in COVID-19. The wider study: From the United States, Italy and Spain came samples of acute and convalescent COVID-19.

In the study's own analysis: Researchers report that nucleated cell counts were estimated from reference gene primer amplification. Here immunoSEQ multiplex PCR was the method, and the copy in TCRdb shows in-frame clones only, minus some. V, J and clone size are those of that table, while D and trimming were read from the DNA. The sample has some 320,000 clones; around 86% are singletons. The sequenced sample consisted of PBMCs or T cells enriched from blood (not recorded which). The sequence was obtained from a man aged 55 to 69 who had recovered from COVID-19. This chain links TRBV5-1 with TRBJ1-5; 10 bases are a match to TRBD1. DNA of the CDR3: TGCGCCAGCAGCCCCGGGACAGGGGTCAATCAGCCCCAGCATTTT. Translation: CASSPGTGVNQPQHF.